The entry below gives a single T cell receptor (beta chain) sequence along with its context. This clonotype appeared a few times. Its antigen remains unidentified. Base qualities are not at hand, and no much larger clone is one base apart. The sample comes from a study of early T cells in non-severe SARS-CoV-2 infection (dated by TCRdb to the early 2020s). With regard to the full study: Because TCR sequencing was done on bulk RNA from unsorted whole blood, the alpha and beta chains could not be paired.

Beyond this particular receptor, the publication reports: VDJdb matching was skewed toward anti-spike CD8 responses and likely underestimated virus-specific expansions by missing private and CD4 specificities.

The library was obtained by 5' RACE. Instrument on record: NextSeq 500. To correct for sequencing error and PCR bias, the TCR library protocol tagged individual cDNA molecules with unique molecular identifiers. Sequencing covered both TCR alpha and beta chains, and within each sample the abundances of alpha and beta sequences were tightly co-correlated. The authors processed their data as follows. Decombinator V4 was used to annotate TCR sequences for V gene, J gene and CDR3. TCRs were defined as expanded if a significant change between any two time points was detected under a Poisson model with p below 0.0001. Abundances of TCRs were expressed as counts per million after normalisation to the total number of TCRs sequenced in each sample. TRAV1-2 paired with TRAJ12, TRAJ20 or TRAJ33 defined MAIT TCRs, while TRAV10 paired with TRAJ18 defined iNKT TCRs. VDJdb, accessed 1 November 2021, was searched for CMV, EBV and SARS-CoV-2 annotated TCRs, excluding TCRs annotated for multiple antigens. TCRdb trimmed the raw reads at Q25, called clones with MiXCR and kept productive beta chains. Each record represents a unique CDR3 protein, reported with the most common genes and DNA among its rows. Clone size and V and J calls follow TCRdb, not the original study. The sample table records 56,000 or so distinct CDR3 sequences; less than 15% of these occur just once. The top ten clonotypes cover roughly 4.3% of the sample.

Based on the germline V gene, the CDR1 and CDR2 sequences are SGHVS and FQNEAQ. At the junction V is shortened by 7 bases and J by 6 bases; bases outside the gene matches: 12. CDR3 length: 17 amino acids, cysteine to phenylalanine. Of all the DNA, just the CDR3 is kept, 51 bases in frame from base 1. This was a case-control study nested in a cohort of healthcare workers in London, UK, who had nasopharyngeal swab PCR tests and blood samples taken every week. Healthcare workers were recruited during the week of the UK lockdown, between 23 and 31 March 2020, and followed weekly for up to roughly 16 weeks.

The TCR was taken from an adult who was a healthcare worker with PCR-confirmed SARS-CoV-2 infection or an uninfected control (not recorded which). The sample consisted of whole blood, taken at baseline. The V and J segments used are TRBV7-8 and TRBJ2-1; TRBD2 matches 13 bases in the middle. The DNA is as follows: TGTGCCAGCATACGGCAGTCGGGACTAGCGGGGATCAATGAGCAGTTCTTC. Protein translation: CASIRQSGLAGINEQFF.